This section outlines one TCR beta chain sequence together with its context. This entry comes from a study of blood T cell repertoires in COVID-19. CDR1 and CDR2 (germline): SEHNR, FQNEAQ (reference sequence). This CDR3 is built from 14 residues. Losses at the gene ends were 5 bases for V and 6 bases for J; bases not matched to a gene: 7. Profiled with immunoSEQ multiplex PCR; TCRdb holds only in-frame clones, not every one. The repertoire holds tens of thousands of clones, with approximately 78% as singletons. The V call is TRBV7-9, the J call TRBJ1-2, with TRBD1 identical over 9 bases. The receptor was isolated from an elderly man with acute or convalescent COVID-19. The sequenced material came from peripheral blood. The CDR3 reads CASSPGQGNHGYTF. In nucleotides, the CDR3 is TGTGCCAGCAGCCCTGGACAGGGGAATCATGGCTACACCTTC.